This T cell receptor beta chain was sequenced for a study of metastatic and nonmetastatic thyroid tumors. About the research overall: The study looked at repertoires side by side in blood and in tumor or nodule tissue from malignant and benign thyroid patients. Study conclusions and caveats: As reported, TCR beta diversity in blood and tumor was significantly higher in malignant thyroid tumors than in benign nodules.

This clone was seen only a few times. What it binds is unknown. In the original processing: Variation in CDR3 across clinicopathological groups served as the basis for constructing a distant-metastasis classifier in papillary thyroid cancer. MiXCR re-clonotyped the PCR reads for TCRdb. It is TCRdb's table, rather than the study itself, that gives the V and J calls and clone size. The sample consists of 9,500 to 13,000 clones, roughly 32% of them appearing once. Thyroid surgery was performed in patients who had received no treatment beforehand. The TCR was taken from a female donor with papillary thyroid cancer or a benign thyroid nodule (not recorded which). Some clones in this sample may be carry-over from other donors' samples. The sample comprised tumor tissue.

CDR3 region: CSARVSMKGARTQETQYF. The DNA for the CDR3 is TGCAGTGCTAGAGTGAGTATGAAGGGGGCCAGGACCCAAGAGACCCAGTACTTC. This chain connects TRBV20-1 to TRBJ2-5; 7 bases match TRBD1. The CDR3 is 18 amino acids. The V gene's germline CDR1 is DFQATT and CDR2 SNEGSKA (reference sequence). With 1 base clipped from V and 1 base from J, the junction kept 15 bases outside the gene matches.